The 8 T cell receptor beta chains below were found in one sample sequenced in a study of CD8 T cells in Susac syndrome. It was with random hexamers that about 0.45 to 1 ug RNA was reverse transcribed. Using its own MiXCR run on the immunoSEQ multiplex PCR reads, TCRdb lists one record per CDR3 protein. The sample lists some 130,000 distinct CDR3 sequences; 65% to 90% were seen once. Material: CD8+ T cells from PBMCs. The receptors shown here come from a human donor with multiple sclerosis.

In its sample, this clonotype was seen a few times. This rearrangement joins TRBV6-5 to TRBJ2-3; D gene ambiguous. V was trimmed by 4 bases and J by 0 bases, leaving 11 bases between them. This CDR3 is built from 15 residues. The germline V gene encodes CDR1 MNHEY and CDR2 SVGAGI. The CDR3 nucleotides are TGTGCCAGCAGTTCCCCTACTTCTAGCACAGATACGCAGTATTTT. Translating gives CASSSPTSSTDTQYF.

The V gene is TRBV10-3, the J gene TRBJ2-1; D is possibly TRBD2 (5 bases). Germline lookup yields CDR1 ENHRY and CDR2 SYGVKD. Trimming pared 2 bases from V and 4 bases from J, leaving 15 bases between. There are 16 residues in the CDR3. The CDR3 coding sequence is TGTGCCATCAGTGAGAGTCTTGAGGGCCCATACAATGAGCAGTTCTTC. This codes for CAISESLEGPYNEQFF.

The rearrangement joins TRBV18 to TRBJ1-2; D ambiguous. This CDR3 comprises 14 residues. V dropped 4 bases and J dropped 8 bases, with 17 bases sitting between them. Germline V gene data show CDR1 as KGHSH and CDR2 as LQKENI. This chain's CDR3 is CASSLLWAPGGYTF. In nucleotides, the CDR3 is TGTGCCAGCTCACTTCTGTGGGCCCCGGGCGGCTACACCTTC.

The rearrangement joins TRBV7-6 to TRBJ2-3; 9 bases are shared with TRBD2. With V trimmed by 1 base and J by 0 bases, 2 bases remained unmatched. The CDR3 is 16 residues long. Germline CDR1 reads SGHVS; CDR2 reads FNYEAQ. The CDR3 region has the DNA TGTGCCAGCAGCTTAGTTCTAGCGGGGAGCACAGATACGCAGTATTTT. It codes for CASSLVLAGSTDTQYF.

The CDR3 region is CASSPLRGILTYNEQFF. CDR3 in DNA: TGTGCCAGCAGTCCCCTTCGAGGAATTCTAACCTACAATGAGCAGTTCTTC. The V and J genes are TRBV6-1 and TRBJ2-1; D is ambiguous. Trimming took off 5 bases at V and 2 bases at J, with 19 bases between the two ends. There are 17 residues in the CDR3. Germline V CDR1 and CDR2: MNHNS, SASEGT.

V gene TRBV6-1 combines with J gene TRBJ2-7; D uncertain. The germline V gene has CDR1 MNHNS and CDR2 SASEGT. V was shortened by 6 bases and J by 7 bases, with 16 bases between the two germline ends. The CDR3 is 13 residues long. CDR3 in DNA: TGTGCCAGCAGCCCCGTTGGTCGAGAAGAGCAGTACGTC. Translating gives CASSPVGREEQYV.

Worth noting for this clonotype: The junction shows a germline mismatch at one end, possibly a read error. The chain combines TRBV30 with TRBJ2-2, with no clear D. This CDR3 region has 13 residues. The germline CDR1 and CDR2 sequences are GTSNPN and SVGIG (reference sequence). The chain's CDR3 is CAWSPQNTRELFF. The CDR3 coding sequence is TGTGCCTGGAGTCCCCAGAACACCAGGGAGCTGTTTTTT.

This clonotype was found a few times. The rearrangement uses TRBV6-2 or TRBV6-3 and TRBJ2-1; D is uncertain. The CDR3 totals 12 residues. Germline V lookup: CDR1 MNHEY, CDR2 SVGEGT. V shed 2 bases and J shed 9 bases, with 8 bases lying between them. The CDR3 sequence is CASSYGFGEQFF. In DNA form, the CDR3 reads TGTGCCAGCAGTTACGGTTTCGGTGAGCAGTTCTTC.